This T cell receptor (beta chain) was captured in a study of CD8+CD57+ T cells in acquired aplastic anemia. Study as a whole: 3 to 3.5 ug was the average amount of DNA from sorted CD4+ and CD8+ cells. Study-wide findings and caveats: Overlapping CD8+ CDR3 repertoires of patients and controls contained twenty-nine shared sequences.

This clonotype appeared many times. Its specificity is unknown. Using genomic DNA as the template, TCR beta VDJ and CDR3 profiling was carried out. Using its own MiXCR run on the reads, TCRdb lists one record per CDR3 protein. The sample consists of roughly 200,000 distinct CDR3 sequences, roughly 60% of them appearing once. Germline lookup yields CDR1 SNHLY and CDR2 FYNNEI. CDR3 length: 13 amino acids. Trimming stripped 7 bases from V and 0 bases from J, with 7 bases between. For sequencing, patients were chosen who had shown expansion of CD8+CD57+ cells by flow cytometry. The TCR comes from a human donor with aplastic anemia. The sequenced material came from sorted CD4+, CD8+, or CD8+CD57+ T cells (not recorded which) from PBMCs. The chain carries TRBV2 and TRBJ1-5; no reliable D call. In DNA, the CDR3 is TGTGCCAGCATCCGGAATAGCAATCAGCCCCAGCATTTT. Translating it yields CASIRNSNQPQHF.